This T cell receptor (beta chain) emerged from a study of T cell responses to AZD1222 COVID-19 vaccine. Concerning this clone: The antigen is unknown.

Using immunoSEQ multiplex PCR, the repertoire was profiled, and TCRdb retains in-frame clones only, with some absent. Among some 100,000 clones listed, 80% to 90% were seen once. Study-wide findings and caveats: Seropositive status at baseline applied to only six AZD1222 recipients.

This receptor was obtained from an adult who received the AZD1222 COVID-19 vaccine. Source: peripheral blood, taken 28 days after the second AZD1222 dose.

The CDR3, as DNA: TGTGCCAGTTCACGGGCGGAAACTGAAGCTTTCTTT. As protein: CASSRAETEAFF. The V and J genes are TRBV19 and TRBJ1-1; no firm D call. CDR3 length: 12 amino acids. Trimming pared 8 bases from V and 5 bases from J, leaving 12 bases between. Germline V gene data show CDR1 as LNHDA and CDR2 as SQIVND (reference sequence).